These 30 T cell receptor beta chains were sequenced from one sample in a study of cytomegalovirus exposure and HLA in healthy donors. 60 Vbeta and 13 Jbeta primers were used in PCR. Assay: immunoSEQ multiplex PCR; the TCRdb copy retains only in-frame clones and omits some. The sample lists under 120,000 clones; less than 80% were seen once. The source material was PBMCs. These receptors were obtained from a man aged 25-45 years in good health and CMV-seropositive.

Only a few counts were recorded for this clone. The chain combines TRBV6-1 with TRBJ2-1; D possibly corresponds to TRBD2 (6 bases). Per germline, CDR1 MNHNS and CDR2 SASEGT. V lost 6 bases to trimming and J lost 0 bases, with 12 bases between them. The CDR3 is 15 amino acids. CDR3 amino acids: CASSPDYLSYNEQFF. Here the CDR3 DNA reads TGTGCCAGCAGCCCGGACTACCTCTCCTACAATGAGCAGTTCTTC.

J is TRBJ2-2 and V is TRBV21-1; TRBD1, as called in the table, went unchecked against the DNA. TRBV21-1 corresponds to a pseudogene. This CDR3 is built from 16 residues. CDR3 loop: CASSKGTPCPTGELFF. The CDR3 DNA sequence: TGTGCCAGCAGCAAGGGGACACCCTGCCCCACCGGGGAGCTGTTTTTT.

A note on this clone: Relative to the germline gene, one junction end is altered; a read error may explain this. V gene TRBV7-7 combines with J gene TRBJ2-5, with TRBD1 matching 7 bases. The CDR3 spans 15 residues. Germline lookup yields CDR1 SSHAT and CDR2 FNYEAQ (reference sequence). The CDR3 here is CASSPLGTAKETQYF. CDR3 bases: TGTGCTAGCAGCCCCCTTGGGACAGCTAAAGAGACCCAGTACTTC.

The CDR3 nucleotides are TGTGCCAGCAGCCGGGACAGGGAGAGTTCCTATAATTCACCCCTCCACTTT. Translating it yields CASSRDRESSYNSPLHF. This sequence joins TRBV7-9 and TRBJ1-6; 9 bases are shared with TRBD1. The CDR3 loop spans 17 amino acids. With 5 bases clipped from V and 1 base from J, the junction kept 6 bases outside the gene matches. The V gene's germline CDR1 is SEHNR and CDR2 FQNEAQ (reference sequence).

This clone was seen a single time. The chain carries TRBV10-3 and TRBJ2-3, with 8 bases lining up with TRBD2. The length of the CDR3 is 15 residues. V was pared by 6 bases and J by 3 bases, with 8 bases of the junction left unmatched. CDR1 and CDR2 from the germline V gene are ENHRY and SYGVKD. The CDR3 here is CAIRDEGGGTDTQYF. The CDR3 DNA reads TGTGCCATCAGGGACGAGGGCGGGGGGACAGATACGCAGTATTTT.

This clone was seen once. CDR3: CASSLGGGAPDKAQHF. CDR3 coding DNA: TGTGCCAGCAGCTTAGGAGGGGGGGCCCCGGATAAGGCCCAGCATTTT. V is TRBV11-2 and J is TRBJ1-5; TRBD1 is a possible D gene (6 bases). V was cut by 1 base and J by 11 bases, with 21 bases left in between. The length of the CDR3 is 16 residues. CDR1 and CDR2 from the germline V gene are SGHAT and FQNNGV.

V gene TRBV10-2 combines with J gene TRBJ2-4, with D maybe TRBD2 (5 bases). The V gene's germline CDR1 is WSHSY and CDR2 SAAADI. There are 14 residues in the CDR3. The V and J ends lost 5 bases and 0 bases respectively, with 8 bases between them. The CDR3 sequence is CASSSGLAKNIQYF. The DNA of the CDR3 is TGCGCCAGCAGTAGCGGACTAGCCAAAAACATTCAGTACTTC.

This clone has just a few counts. The chain recombines TRBV30 with TRBJ2-3; the D gene is possibly TRBD1 (6 bases). The CDR3 spans 15 residues. V was pared by 5 bases and J by 3 bases, with 18 bases between. Germline-derived CDR1 and CDR2 are GTSNPN and SVGIG (reference sequence). In DNA, the CDR3 is TGTGCCTGGCTCGGAACAGGGTCGAAGACAGATACGCAGTATTTT. It codes for CAWLGTGSKTDTQYF.

The rearrangement uses TRBV7-9 and TRBJ2-2, with TRBD1 as a possible D gene (5 bases). Germline V gives CDR1 SEHNR, CDR2 FQNEAQ (reference sequence). This CDR3 spans 15 amino acids. V lost 5 bases, J lost 6 bases, and 16 bases lay in between. The DNA for the CDR3 is TGTGCCAGCAGCGCGATTCAGGGCACTGCCGGGGAGCTGTTTTTT. Its protein product is CASSAIQGTAGELFF. Full variable domain (remainder filled in from reference TRBV7-9 and TRBJ2-2): DTGVSQNPRHKITKRGQNVTFRCDPISEHNRLYWYRQTLGQGPEFLTYFQNEAQLEKSRLLSDRFSAERPKGSFSTLEIQRTEQGDSAMYLCASSAIQGTAGELFFGEGSRLTVL.

This clone was found once. The CDR3: CASSLEVSSGVAFF. DNA of the CDR3: TGCGCCAGCAGCTTGGAGGTTTCTAGCGGGGTTGCGTTCTTC. The rearrangement uses TRBV5-1 and TRBJ2-1; TRBD2 matches 9 bases. The CDR3 loop spans 14 amino acids. CDR1 is SGHRS, CDR2 YFSETQ, per germline. V lost 0 bases, J lost 15 bases, and 10 bases stayed unmatched.

CDR3 DNA sequence: TGTGCCAGCAGCTCCCTTAGCGGGTGGGGCTCCTACAATGAGCAGTTCTTC. Translated: CASSSLSGWGSYNEQFF. The chain has TRBV7-8 and TRBJ2-1, with 7 nucleotides matching TRBD2. Trimming at V came to 4 bases and at J to 0 bases, leaving 9 bases not matched to a gene. The germline gives CDR1 SGHVS, CDR2 FQNEAQ. The CDR3 runs 17 residues.

The CDR3: CASSLAGTSGGFSYNEQFF. The CDR3 bases are TGTGCCAGCAGCTTGGCAGGGACTAGCGGGGGGTTCTCCTACAATGAGCAGTTCTTC. The chain uses TRBV5-6 and TRBJ2-1; 15 nucleotides line up with TRBD2. The CDR3 has 19 amino acids. The J segment lost 0 bases and the V segment lost 0 bases, leaving 4 bases of the junction unmatched. CDR1 is SGHDT, CDR2 YYEEEE, per germline. The full variable domain, with the rest looked up from reference TRBV5-6 and TRBJ2-1, is DAGVTQSPTHLIKTRGQQVTLRCSPKSGHDTVSWYQQALGQGPQFIFQYYEEEERQRGNFPDRFSGHQFPNYSSELNVNALLLGDSALYLCASSLAGTSGGFSYNEQFFGPGTRLTVL.

This clone was seen more than once but under ten times. The chain combines TRBV28 with TRBJ2-5, with 10 bases fitting TRBD2. Matching the DNA end better, TRBJ2-7 makes the J call doubtful. Germline values: CDR1 MDHEN, CDR2 SYDVKM. This CDR3 region has 14 residues. The CDR3 DNA reads as TGTGCCAGCAGTTTTAGCGGGGGGAGCAACGAGCAGTACTTC. Its translation is CASSFSGGSNEQYF.

This clone was seen only once. V gene TRBV30 combines with J gene TRBJ2-1, with D possibly matching TRBD2 (5 bases). Trimming cost V 5 bases and J 0 bases, with 11 bases left between them. Germline CDR1 reads GTSNPN; CDR2 reads SVGIG (reference sequence). The CDR3 runs to 14 residues. For the CDR3, the DNA is TGTGCCTGGTCAACGGGGAGCTCCTACAATGAGCAGTTCTTC. It translates to CAWSTGSSYNEQFF.

The genes are TRBV9 and TRBJ1-6, with D tentatively TRBD1 (5 bases). Germline V gives CDR1 SGDLS, CDR2 YYNGEE. Deletions cut 7 bases from V and 5 bases from J, with 16 bases between. The CDR3 is 15 residues long. The CDR3 nucleotides are TGTGCCAGCGTTGCCGCAGGGACTAATAATTCACCCCTCCACTTT. This gives the protein CASVAAGTNNSPLHF. The variable domain in full, with the rest retrieved from reference TRBV9 and TRBJ1-6, is DSGVTQTPKHLITATGQRVTLRCSPRSGDLSVYWYQQSLDQGLQFLIQYYNGEERAKGNILERFSAQQFPDLHSELNLSSLELGDSALYFCASVAAGTNNSPLHFGNGTRLTVT.

V usage is TRBV19 and J usage is TRBJ2-1; TRBD1 agrees at 10 bases. With V trimmed by 2 bases and J by 7 bases, 5 bases remained unmatched. In germline, CDR1 is LNHDA, CDR2 SQIVND (reference sequence). The CDR3 is 15 amino acids. CDR3 region: CASSIPGQGSNEQFF. CDR3 in DNA: TGTGCCAGTAGTATACCGGGACAGGGGAGTAATGAGCAGTTCTTC.

This clone has just a few counts. This chain joins TRBV5-4 and TRBJ2-1; 7 bases agree with TRBD1. V dropped 7 bases and J dropped 9; count of bases not matched to a gene: 13. The germline gives CDR1 SGHNT, CDR2 YYREEE (reference sequence). The CDR3 contains 14 residues. The CDR3 region is CASEKGAKSGEQFF. The CDR3 DNA sequence: TGTGCCAGCGAAAAGGGGGCGAAATCTGGTGAGCAGTTCTTC.

This clone has just a few counts. The V and J genes are TRBV7-6 and TRBJ1-2; TRBD1 aligns across 8 bases. V dropped 3 bases and J dropped 7; count of bases not matched to a gene: 7. Germline loops: CDR1 SGHVS, CDR2 FNYEAQ. This CDR3 is built from 14 residues. The chain's CDR3 is CASSLAGQGSGYTF. In DNA form, the CDR3 reads TGTGCCAGCAGCTTGGCAGGACAGGGAAGTGGCTACACCTTC.

Concerning this clone itself: Other DNA sequences from this sample encode an identical CDR3 as well. The chain is built from TRBV23-1 and TRBJ2-6; possibly TRBD2 for D (6 bases). TRBV23-1 is sorted into the ORF group, with uncertain function. This CDR3 has 22 amino acids. The ends were cut back, 2 bases at V and 4 bases at J, with 30 bases in the middle. Here the CDR3 reads CASSQPPGDLPGPETGANVLTF. The CDR3 nucleotides read TGCGCCAGCAGTCAACCCCCGGGGGACTTACCGGGACCTGAAACCGGGGCCAACGTCCTGACTTTC.

This clone was seen only a few times. The J gene is TRBJ2-5, the V gene TRBV10-3, with 7 bases aligning to TRBD2. Germline V CDR1 and CDR2: ENHRY, SYGVKD. With 0 bases clipped from V and 5 bases from J, the junction kept 3 bases outside the gene matches. CDR3 size: 14 residues. The CDR3 coding sequence is TGTGCCATCAGTGAGTCGCGGGGGTTGGAGACCCAGTACTTC. Residues: CAISESRGLETQYF.

Only one count was recorded for this clone. The V call is TRBV10-2, the J call TRBJ1-5, with a possible D match to TRBD1 (6 bases). This CDR3 region has 15 residues. V lost 5 bases to trimming and J lost 3 bases, with 14 bases between them. Per germline, CDR1 WSHSY and CDR2 SAAADI. CDR3 amino acids: CASSSSRGLNQPQHF. For the CDR3, the DNA is TGCGCCAGCAGTAGCAGCAGGGGCCTCAATCAGCCCCAGCATTTT.

This chain links TRBV7-9 with TRBJ2-3; D is perhaps TRBD2 (5 bases). With 2 bases removed from V and 0 bases from J, the gap between germline ends came to 6 bases. CDR1 is SEHNR and CDR2 is FQNEAQ in the germline V gene (reference sequence). This CDR3 spans 14 amino acids. The CDR3 spells CASSLRTSTDTQYF. The CDR3, as DNA: TGTGCCAGCAGCTTAAGGACTAGCACAGATACGCAGTATTTT.

V is TRBV6-5 and J is TRBJ1-1; 7 bases align to TRBD1. Per germline, CDR1 MNHEY and CDR2 SVGAGI. This CDR3 has 12 amino acids. V shed 5 bases, J shed 6 bases, and the junction held 3 bases outside the gene matches. The CDR3 DNA reads TGTGCCAGCAGTGACAGGGTGGCTGAAGCTTTCTTT. Translating gives CASSDRVAEAFF.

The V gene is TRBV23-1, the J gene TRBJ1-5; D perhaps matches TRBD1 (5 bases). TRBV23-1 is known as an ORF, though its function is uncertain. The CDR3 length is 17 residues. Trimming took 10 bases from V and 0 from J, leaving 22 bases between them. The CDR3 loop reads CAIRGVSFFYSNQPQHF. The CDR3, as DNA: TGCGCCATCCGGGGGGTCAGTTTCTTTTATAGCAATCAGCCCCAGCATTTT.

This sequence joins TRBV27 and TRBJ2-2; 9 bases agree with TRBD2. The CDR3 is made up of 17 amino acids. Germline values: CDR1 MNHEY, CDR2 SMNVEV (reference sequence). Trimming at V came to 6 bases and at J to 4 bases, leaving 12 bases not matched to a gene. The CDR3, as DNA: TGTGCCAGCAGCACCAGCTCCGGGACTAGCATCACCGGGGAGCTGTTTTTT. Translation gives CASSTSSGTSITGELFF.

The chain uses TRBV5-1 and TRBJ2-5; D uncertain. The CDR3 runs 14 residues. V lost 2 bases to trimming and J lost 3 bases, with 11 bases between them. Germline-derived CDR1 and CDR2 are SGHRS and YFSETQ. CDR3 loop: CASSFISTEETQYF. Here the CDR3 DNA reads TGCGCCAGCAGCTTTATCAGTACCGAAGAGACCCAGTACTTC.

The rearrangement links TRBV4-1 to TRBJ2-1; D possibly corresponds to TRBD2 (5 bases). Per the germline V gene, CDR1 is MGHRA and CDR2 is YSYEKL. The V end lost 3 bases, the J end lost 0 bases, and 12 bases lay between the germline ends. There are 16 residues in the CDR3. The CDR3 bases are TGCGCCAGCAGCCAGACGGGGTGGAGCTCCTACAATGAGCAGTTCTTC. It specifies CASSQTGWSSYNEQFF.

The chain joins TRBV16 to TRBJ2-5; D is unresolved. The CDR3 spans 13 residues. V gave up 3 bases and J gave up 5 bases, with 10 bases separating them. Per the germline V gene, CDR1 is KGHSY and CDR2 is FQNENV. The chain's CDR3 is CASSHPPGETQYF. In DNA, the CDR3 is TGTGCCAGCAGCCACCCCCCCGGGGAGACCCAGTACTTC.

The chain combines TRBV18 with TRBJ2-1; TRBD2 matches 10 bases. The length of the CDR3 is 16 residues. Germline values: CDR1 KGHSH, CDR2 LQKENI. V lost 3 bases, J lost 4 bases, and 6 bases stayed unmatched. The CDR3 loop is CASSPLAGGSYNEQFF. The CDR3 DNA reads TGTGCCAGCTCACCCTTAGCGGGGGGCTCTTACAATGAGCAGTTCTTC.

A few counts support this clone. V is TRBV16 and J is TRBJ1-2, with 9 bases aligning to TRBD1. Trimming cost V 6 bases and J 3 bases; bases outside gene matches: 5. There are 14 residues in the CDR3. Germline CDR1 reads KGHSY; CDR2 reads FQNENV. The CDR3 is CASSLTGGHYGYTF. CDR3 coding DNA: TGTGCCAGCAGTTTGACAGGGGGGCACTATGGCTACACCTTC.